Reported below is one T cell receptor (beta chain). Its cognate antigen is unknown. The junction departs from the called germline gene at one end, perhaps through a read error. The data are from a study of regulatory T cells in long-lasting Graves disease. Study-level background: Over 5 years of antithyroid drugs with positive TSH receptor antibodies was taken to mean persistent Graves' disease.

In building TCR beta libraries, iRepertoire HTBI primers were used together with Arm-PCR of CDR3 regions. Using its own MiXCR run on the multiplex PCR reads, TCRdb lists one record per CDR3 protein. Among roughly 700,000 distinct CDR3 sequences listed, approximately 31% were seen once. The CDR3 consists of 13 residues. Time point noted: persistent/refractory GD, antithyroid drugs over 5 years with positive TRAb. RNA isolated from PBMCs was used to make the TCR library. Study findings and constraints: Among samples with persistent disease, TRBV28, TRBJ1-2 and TRBJ2-5 were favored. Persistent cases of Graves' showed reduced TCR diversity relative to newly diagnosed patients.

This clonotype was sampled from a female donor with Graves disease. The chain links TRBV12-3 or TRBV12-4 to TRBJ1-1; 7 positions match TRBD1. The starting material was peripheral blood mononuclear cells (PBMCs), obtained when the disease was refractory, from a patient treated with antithyroid drugs. CDR3 protein: CASRDRLNTEASF. CDR3 nucleotide sequence: TGTGCCAGCAGGGACAGGCTGAACACTGAAGCTTCCTTT.